These T cell receptor beta chains were read from a single sample in a study of cytomegalovirus exposure and HLA in healthy donors. Clones were read by immunoSEQ multiplex PCR, and TCRdb kept only the in-frame ones, dropping some. The data show more than 95,000 clones, about 90% seen once. Sequencing was carried out using PBMCs. The receptors stem from a woman under 30 in good health and CMV-seronegative. Both conserved end residues are part of each CDR3. Each record gives: J gene, V gene, clone size, D gene, CDR3 DNA, CDR3 protein. The D gene is left open where the match is weak. Clone size, where shown, is once, few, many, or a class for clones that have expanded.

j_call: TRBJ2-5; v_call: TRBV9; clone_size: once; d_call: TRBD1; cdr3_nt: TGTGCCAGCAGCGTGGGACAGGGGGGAGGCCAAGAGACCCAGTACTTC; cdr3_aa: CASSVGQGGGQETQYF
j_call: TRBJ2-1; v_call: TRBV18; clone_size: few; d_call: TRBD1; cdr3_nt: TGTGCCAGCTCACCACCGGGACAGGGGATCTACAATGAGCAGTTCTTC; cdr3_aa: CASSPPGQGIYNEQFF
j_call: TRBJ2-5; v_call: TRBV7-8; clone_size: -; d_call: -; cdr3_nt: TGTGCCAGCAGCCCGCAGGGGTGGGGGGAGACCCAGTACTTC; cdr3_aa: CASSPQGWGETQYF
j_call: TRBJ2-2; v_call: TRBV19; clone_size: -; d_call: TRBD2; cdr3_nt: TGTGCCAGTAGTAGGCTAGCGGGACCCGGGGAGCTGTTTTTT; cdr3_aa: CASSRLAGPGELFF
j_call: TRBJ2-7; v_call: TRBV4-3; clone_size: -; d_call: -; cdr3_nt: TGCGCCAGCAGCCAAGAGGCGCGGAGCGAGCAGTACTTC; cdr3_aa: CASSQEARSEQYF
j_call: TRBJ1-2; v_call: TRBV15; clone_size: -; d_call: -; cdr3_nt: TGTGCCACCAGCAGAGATCGGTCAGGGGCGGATGGCTACACCTTC; cdr3_aa: CATSRDRSGADGYTF
j_call: TRBJ2-7; v_call: TRBV21-1; clone_size: -; d_call: -; cdr3_nt: TGTGCCAGCAGCAAAGGTCCTAGGGGGAGCAAGACAGGGGCATCCTACGAGCAGTACTTC; cdr3_aa: CASSKGPRGSKTGASYEQYF
j_call: TRBJ2-5; v_call: TRBV9; clone_size: once; d_call: TRBD2; cdr3_nt: TGTGCCAGCAGCCCAGGACTAGCCCAAGAGACCCAGTACTTC; cdr3_aa: CASSPGLAQETQYF
j_call: TRBJ2-2; v_call: TRBV7-9; clone_size: -; d_call: TRBD2; cdr3_nt: TGTGCCAGCAGCTTGGGCGGGGGCACCGGGGAGCTGTTTTTT; cdr3_aa: CASSLGGGTGELFF
j_call: TRBJ1-2; v_call: TRBV27; clone_size: -; d_call: -; cdr3_nt: TGTGCCAGCAGCCCCGCGGGCAGCAACTATGGCTACACCTTC; cdr3_aa: CASSPAGSNYGYTF
j_call: TRBJ1-3; v_call: TRBV5-1; clone_size: -; d_call: TRBD1; cdr3_nt: TGCGCCAGCAGCCCGGAACCGGGACAGGGAACTGGAAACACCATATATTTT; cdr3_aa: CASSPEPGQGTGNTIYF
j_call: TRBJ2-4; v_call: TRBV12-1; clone_size: many; d_call: -; cdr3_nt: TGTGCCAGCAGCTTACTAGCGGGAGATGAAGGCATTCAGTACTTC; cdr3_aa: CASSLLAGDEGIQYF
j_call: TRBJ1-4; v_call: TRBV5-5; clone_size: -; d_call: -; cdr3_nt: TGTGCCAGCAGTCTACAGCCCTGGAGGGAAAAACTGTTTTTT; cdr3_aa: CASSLQPWREKLFF
j_call: TRBJ1-1; v_call: TRBV6-5; clone_size: -; d_call: -; cdr3_nt: TGTGCCAGCAGTCCTGGCCCAATTACTGAAGCTTTCTTT; cdr3_aa: CASSPGPITEAFF
j_call: TRBJ1-5; v_call: TRBV18; clone_size: once; d_call: -; cdr3_nt: TGTGCCAGCACTCCGGGGGTGGAAGGGCCCCAGCATTTT; cdr3_aa: CASTPGVEGPQHF
j_call: TRBJ2-1; v_call: TRBV5-1; clone_size: -; d_call: TRBD2; cdr3_nt: TGCGCCAGCACCCAAGCCGGGACTAGCGGTCGGAGCTCCTACAATGAGCAGTTCTTC; cdr3_aa: CASTQAGTSGRSSYNEQFF
j_call: TRBJ1-3; v_call: TRBV2; clone_size: once; d_call: -; cdr3_nt: TGTGCCAGCAGTGAGAGGGGAAACACCATATATTTT; cdr3_aa: CASSERGNTIYF
j_call: TRBJ1-1; v_call: TRBV27; clone_size: -; d_call: -; cdr3_nt: TGTGCCAGCAGTTCGAGACAGGTGAGGGACACTGAAGCTTTCTTT; cdr3_aa: CASSSRQVRDTEAFF
j_call: TRBJ2-4; v_call: TRBV29-1; clone_size: -; d_call: TRBD2; cdr3_nt: TGCAGCGGCGACGGGGGGGCGGGAGGAAACATTCAGTACTTC; cdr3_aa: CSGDGGAGGNIQYF
j_call: TRBJ1-1; v_call: TRBV28; clone_size: -; d_call: -; cdr3_nt: TGTGCCAGCAGTTCGGGACAACAGAGCACTGAAGCTTTCTTT; cdr3_aa: CASSSGQQSTEAFF
j_call: TRBJ2-2; v_call: TRBV19; clone_size: -; d_call: -; cdr3_nt: TGTGCCAGTAACCCCGGACGAGAGGGCGGGGAGCTGTTTTTT; cdr3_aa: CASNPGREGGELFF
j_call: TRBJ1-5; v_call: TRBV28; clone_size: -; d_call: TRBD1; cdr3_nt: TGTGCCAGCAGTCTAGGACAGGGCAATCAGCCCCAGCATTTT; cdr3_aa: CASSLGQGNQPQHF